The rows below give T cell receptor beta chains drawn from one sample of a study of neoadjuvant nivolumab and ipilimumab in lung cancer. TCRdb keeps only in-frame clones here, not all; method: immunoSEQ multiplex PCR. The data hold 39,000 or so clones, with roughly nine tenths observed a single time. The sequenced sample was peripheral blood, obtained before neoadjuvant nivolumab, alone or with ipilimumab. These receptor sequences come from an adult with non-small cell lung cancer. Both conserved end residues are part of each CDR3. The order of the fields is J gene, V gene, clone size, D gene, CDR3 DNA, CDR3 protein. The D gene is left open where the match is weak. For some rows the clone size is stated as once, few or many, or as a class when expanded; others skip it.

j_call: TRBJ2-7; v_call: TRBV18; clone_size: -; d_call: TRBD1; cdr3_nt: TGTGCCAGCTCACCGGGACAGGGGTACTACGAGCAGTACTTC; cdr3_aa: CASSPGQGYYEQYF
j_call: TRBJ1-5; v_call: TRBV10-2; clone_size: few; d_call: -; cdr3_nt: TGCGCCAGCAGTGACCGTTACAATCAGCCCCAGCATTTT; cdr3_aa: CASSDRYNQPQHF
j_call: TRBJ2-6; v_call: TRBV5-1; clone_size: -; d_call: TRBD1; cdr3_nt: TGCGCCAGCAGCACCGACAGGGCTGGGGCCAACGTCCTGACTTTC; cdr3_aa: CASSTDRAGANVLTF
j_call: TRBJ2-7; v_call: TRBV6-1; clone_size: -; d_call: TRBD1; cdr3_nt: TGTGCCAGCAGTGGTCAGGGGGAAGTTTTCTACGAGCAGTACTTC; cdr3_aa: CASSGQGEVFYEQYF
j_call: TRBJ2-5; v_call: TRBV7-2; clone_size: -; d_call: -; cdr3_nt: TGTGCCAGCAGCTTCCTGGTCGGGAGCGTGGAGACCCAGTACTTC; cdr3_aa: CASSFLVGSVETQYF
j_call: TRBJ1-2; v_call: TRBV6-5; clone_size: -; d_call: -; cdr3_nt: TGTGCCAGCAGTTACTCGCCTCAGGGCTATGGCTACACCTTC; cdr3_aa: CASSYSPQGYGYTF
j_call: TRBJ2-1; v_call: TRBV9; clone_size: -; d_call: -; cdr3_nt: TGTGCCAGCAGCTCCTGGACCGCTAGCTCCTACAATGAGCAGTTCTTC; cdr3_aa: CASSSWTASSYNEQFF
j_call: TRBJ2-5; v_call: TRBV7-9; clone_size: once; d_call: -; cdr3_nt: TGTGCCAGCAGCTTATTCGGGACGGGAGAGACCCAGTACTTC; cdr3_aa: CASSLFGTGETQYF
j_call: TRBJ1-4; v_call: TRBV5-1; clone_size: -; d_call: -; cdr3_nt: TGCGCCAGCAGCCCCCGGGCAGCAACTAATGAAAAACTGTTTTTT; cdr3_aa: CASSPRAATNEKLFF
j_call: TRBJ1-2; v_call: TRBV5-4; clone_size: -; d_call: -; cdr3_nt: TGTGCCAGCAGCCCCAAGGGGCTGGACTATGGCTACACCTTC; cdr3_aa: CASSPKGLDYGYTF
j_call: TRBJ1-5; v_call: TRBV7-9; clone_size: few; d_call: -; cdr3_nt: TGTGCCGGAAATAGGTGCTCTTATAGCAATCAGCCCCAGCATTTT; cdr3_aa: CAGNRCSYSNQPQHF
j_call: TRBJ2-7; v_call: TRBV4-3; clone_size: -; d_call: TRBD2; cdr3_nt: TGCGCCAGCAGCGCACTAGCGGGGGACTCCTACGAGCAGTACTTC; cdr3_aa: CASSALAGDSYEQYF
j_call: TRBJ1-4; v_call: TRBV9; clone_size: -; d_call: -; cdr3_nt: TGTGCCAGCAGCGTAGAAGGTACTAATGAAAAACTGTTTTTT; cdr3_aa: CASSVEGTNEKLFF
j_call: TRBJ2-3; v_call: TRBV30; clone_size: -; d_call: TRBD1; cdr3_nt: TGTGCCTTCCGGGACAGGGGCCCCGGCAGCACAGATACGCAGTATTTT; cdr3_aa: CAFRDRGPGSTDTQYF
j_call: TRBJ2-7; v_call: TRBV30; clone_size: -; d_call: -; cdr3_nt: TGTGCCTGGAGTAGGGGAGCCCTTTACGAGCAGTACTTC; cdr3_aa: CAWSRGALYEQYF
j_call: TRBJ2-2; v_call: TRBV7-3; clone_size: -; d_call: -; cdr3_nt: TGTGCCAGCAGCTTAGGGACACCCAACACCGGGGAGCTGTTTTTT; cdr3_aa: CASSLGTPNTGELFF
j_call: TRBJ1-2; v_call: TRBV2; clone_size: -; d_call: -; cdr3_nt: TGTGCCAGCAGTGAGTTCTATGGCTACACCTTC; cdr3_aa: CASSEFYGYTF
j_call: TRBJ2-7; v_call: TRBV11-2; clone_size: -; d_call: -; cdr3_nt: TGTGCCAGCAGCGGCCCGAGGGGGGAGTACGAGCAGTACTTC; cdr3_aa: CASSGPRGEYEQYF
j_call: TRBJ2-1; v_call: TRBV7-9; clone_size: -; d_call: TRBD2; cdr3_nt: TGTGCCAGCAGCTTAGCGTACGGGAGGGCAGATGAGCAGTTCTTC; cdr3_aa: CASSLAYGRADEQFF
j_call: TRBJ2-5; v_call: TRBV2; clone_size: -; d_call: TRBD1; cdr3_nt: TGTGCCAGCAGGGGCCCGGGACAGCAAGAGACCCAGTACTTC; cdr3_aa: CASRGPGQQETQYF
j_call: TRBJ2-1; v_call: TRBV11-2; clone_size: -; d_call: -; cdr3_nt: TGTGCCAGCTGCCCCGCGTCAACTAGCTCCCCCAATGAGCAGTTCTTC; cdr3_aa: CASCPASTSSPNEQFF
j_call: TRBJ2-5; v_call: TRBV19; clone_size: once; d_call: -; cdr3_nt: TGTGCCAGTAGTATAGGGGGGACCCAAGAGACCCAGTACTTC; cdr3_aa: CASSIGGTQETQYF
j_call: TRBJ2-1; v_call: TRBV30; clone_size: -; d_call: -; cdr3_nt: TGTGCCTGGAGCCAGTGGTACAATGAGCAGTTCTTC; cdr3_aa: CAWSQWYNEQFF
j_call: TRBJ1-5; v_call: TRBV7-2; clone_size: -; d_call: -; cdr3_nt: TGTGCCAGCAGCTTTAAAGGGGACCAGCCCCAGCATTTT; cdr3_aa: CASSFKGDQPQHF
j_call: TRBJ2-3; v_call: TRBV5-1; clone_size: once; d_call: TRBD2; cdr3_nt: TGCGCCAGCAGCTTGCAGCCTAGCGGAACAGATACGCAGTATTTT; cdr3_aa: CASSLQPSGTDTQYF
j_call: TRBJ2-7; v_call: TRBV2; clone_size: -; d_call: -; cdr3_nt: TGTGCCAGCAAAGTCCGTCAGAGCTCCTACGAGCAGTACTTC; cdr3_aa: CASKVRQSSYEQYF
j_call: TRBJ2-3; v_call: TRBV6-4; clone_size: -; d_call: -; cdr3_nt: TGTGCCAGCAGTGGGGATAGCGAGTCAGATACGCAGTATTTT; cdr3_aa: CASSGDSESDTQYF
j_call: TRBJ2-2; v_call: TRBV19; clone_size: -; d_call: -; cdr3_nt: TGTGCCAGTAGTTCTAGTTGGACTCCCCCCGGGGAGCTGTTTTTT; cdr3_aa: CASSSSWTPPGELFF
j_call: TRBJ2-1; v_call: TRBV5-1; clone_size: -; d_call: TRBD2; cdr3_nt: TGCGCCAGCAGCTTGATGACTAGCGGGAGGAATGAGCAGTTCTTC; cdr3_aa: CASSLMTSGRNEQFF
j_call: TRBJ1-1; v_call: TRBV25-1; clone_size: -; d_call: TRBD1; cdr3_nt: TGTGCCAGCAGCCAGGGGGCGCGGACTGAAGCTTTCTTT; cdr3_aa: CASSQGARTEAFF
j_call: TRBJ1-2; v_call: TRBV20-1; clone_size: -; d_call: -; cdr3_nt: TGCAGTGCCCCGCCCTATGGCTACACCTTC; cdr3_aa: CSAPPYGYTF
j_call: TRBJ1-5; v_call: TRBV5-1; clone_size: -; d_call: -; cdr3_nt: TGCGCCAGCAGCTTGGGGGAGCCGGGTCAGCCCCAGCATTTT; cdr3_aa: CASSLGEPGQPQHF
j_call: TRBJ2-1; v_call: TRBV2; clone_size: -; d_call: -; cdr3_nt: TGTGCCAGCAGTGAACTCAATGAGCAGTTCTTC; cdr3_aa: CASSELNEQFF
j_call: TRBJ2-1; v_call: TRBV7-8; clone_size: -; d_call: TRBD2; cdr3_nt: TGTGCCAGCAGCTTAGGCGGGGGGCTAGGCAATGAGCAGTTCTTC; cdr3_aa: CASSLGGGLGNEQFF
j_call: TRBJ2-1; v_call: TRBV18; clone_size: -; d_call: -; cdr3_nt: TGTGCCAGCTCTCCGTTCGAGGAGGAGCAGTTCTTC; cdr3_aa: CASSPFEEEQFF
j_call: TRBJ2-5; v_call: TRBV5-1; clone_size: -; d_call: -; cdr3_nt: TGCGCCAGCAGCTTTTCTCTTAGGGCGGCCCAAGAGACCCAGTACTTC; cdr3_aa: CASSFSLRAAQETQYF
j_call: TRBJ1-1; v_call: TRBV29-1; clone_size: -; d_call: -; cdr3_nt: TGCAGCGTTGCAGAGGGGAGCACTGAAGCTTTCTTT; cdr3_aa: CSVAEGSTEAFF
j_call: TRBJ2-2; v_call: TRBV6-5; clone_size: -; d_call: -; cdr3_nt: TGTGCCAGCAATGTCGGCCCGAACACCGGGGAGCTGTTTTTT; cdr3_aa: CASNVGPNTGELFF
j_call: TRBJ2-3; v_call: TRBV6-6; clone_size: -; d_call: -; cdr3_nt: TGTGCCACCCGGGGGACAGATACGCAGTATTTT; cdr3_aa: CATRGTDTQYF
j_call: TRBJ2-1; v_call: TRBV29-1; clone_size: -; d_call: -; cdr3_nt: TGCAGCGTCTTTCAGTCGCCGTTAGGGGCCAATGAGCAGTTCTTC; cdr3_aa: CSVFQSPLGANEQFF
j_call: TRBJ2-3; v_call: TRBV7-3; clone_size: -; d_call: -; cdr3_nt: TGTGCCAGCAGCCCTCAGGGGGGGACAGATACGCAGTATTTT; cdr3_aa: CASSPQGGTDTQYF
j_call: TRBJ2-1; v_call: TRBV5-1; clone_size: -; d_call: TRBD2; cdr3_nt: TGCGCCAGTGGGGGACTTAGCGGGAACTCCTACAATGAGCAGTTCTTC; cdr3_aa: CASGGLSGNSYNEQFF